This TCR beta chain is drawn from a study of CD8+ T cells in alopecia areata. Study summary: For the treated group, dosing was oral tofacitinib at 5 to 10 mg twice daily.

Peripheral blood and lesional scalp punch biopsies were taken from alopecia areata patients. The V gene lost 0 bases and the J gene lost 2 bases, with 5 bases spanning the gap. The CDR3 has 13 residues. The germline CDR1 and CDR2 sequences are SGHRS and YFSETQ. It was cDNA, reverse transcribed from extracted RNA, that served as the sequencing template. This table comes from immunoSEQ multiplex PCR, and its TCRdb copy is limited to in-frame clones, with some not included. The repertoire has some 110,000 clones, 35% to 45% of them found once; the top ten carry approximately 3.3%. The chain has TRBV5-1 and TRBJ2-5; D not resolved. The receptor was derived from a human donor with alopecia areata. Sequenced: CD4+ T cells sorted from blood. The CDR3 DNA sequence: TGCGCCAGCAGCTTGGACCGTCAAGAGACCCAGTACTTC. Translating it yields CASSLDRQETQYF.